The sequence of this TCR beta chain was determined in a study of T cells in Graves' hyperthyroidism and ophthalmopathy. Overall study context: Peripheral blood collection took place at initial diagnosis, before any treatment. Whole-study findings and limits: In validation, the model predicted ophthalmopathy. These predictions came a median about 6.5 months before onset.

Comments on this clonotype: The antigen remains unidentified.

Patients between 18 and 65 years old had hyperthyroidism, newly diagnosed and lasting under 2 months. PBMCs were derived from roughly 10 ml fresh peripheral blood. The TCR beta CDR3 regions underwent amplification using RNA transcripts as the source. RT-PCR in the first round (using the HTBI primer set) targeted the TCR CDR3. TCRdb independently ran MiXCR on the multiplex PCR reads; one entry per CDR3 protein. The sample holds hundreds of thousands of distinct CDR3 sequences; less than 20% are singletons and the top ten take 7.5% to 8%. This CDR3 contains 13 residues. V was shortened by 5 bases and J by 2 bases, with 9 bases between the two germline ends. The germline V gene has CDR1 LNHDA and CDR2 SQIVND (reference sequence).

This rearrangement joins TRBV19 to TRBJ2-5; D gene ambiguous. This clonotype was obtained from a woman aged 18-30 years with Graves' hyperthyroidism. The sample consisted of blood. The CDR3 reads CASSSLLQETQYF. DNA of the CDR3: TGTGCCAGTAGTTCCCTACTGCAAGAGACCCAGTACTTC.